This passage covers 16 T cell receptor beta chains from one sample sequenced in a study of CD8 T cells in ankylosing spondylitis. Study-wide points: There was a TCR beta motif, made of several highly homologous variants, that appeared characteristic of ankylosing spondylitis blood.

A single record per CDR3 protein comes from TCRdb applying MiXCR to the 5' RACE reads. The sample consists of about 220,000 distinct CDR3 sequences, around 6.6% of them appearing once. Antigen specificity for these receptors is unknown. Sequences were obtained from blood, either unsorted or a sorted T cell fraction (not recorded which). All receptors derive from a male donor with ankylosing spondylitis.

The table lists this clonotype with many counts. The chain is built from TRBV28 and TRBJ1-5, with TRBD1 matching over 7 bases. After removal of 4 bases from V and 5 bases from J, the junction contained 8 bases not matched to a gene. The CDR3 spans 15 residues. The germline V gene encodes CDR1 MDHEN and CDR2 SYDVKM. CDR3 region: CASSSADRVDQPQHF. The CDR3 nucleotides are TGTGCCAGCAGTTCCGCCGACAGGGTGGATCAGCCCCAGCATTTT. Full variable domain (missing parts from reference TRBV28 and TRBJ1-5): DVKVTQSSRYLVKRTGEKVFLECVQDMDHENMFWYRQDPGLGLRLIYFSYDVKMKEKGDIPEGYSVSREKKERFSLILESASTNQTSMYLCASSSADRVDQPQHFGDGTRLSIL.

This clonotype was seen at least ten times. The chain has TRBV7-9 and TRBJ1-1; possible D gene TRBD1, 6 bases. In germline, CDR1 is SEHNR, CDR2 FQNEAQ (reference sequence). V lost 5 bases and J 4 bases, leaving 23 bases between the germline ends. The CDR3 loop spans 17 amino acids. In DNA, the CDR3 is TGTGCCAGCAGCCCAAGTCCCGGGACATTTTCGAGCACTGAAGCTTTCTTT. Amino acids: CASSPSPGTFSSTEAFF.

This clonotype was observed at least ten times. This chain connects TRBV10-2 to TRBJ1-1; D is uncertain. Deletions cut 11 bases from V and 3 bases from J, with 10 bases between. The CDR3 spans 11 residues. CDR1 WSHSY and CDR2 SAAADI come from the germline V gene. The DNA for the CDR3 is TGCGCCGGTAGCGATTACACTGAAGCTTTCTTT. It is translated as CAGSDYTEAFF.

This clonotype was counted ten times or more. V gene TRBV28 combines with J gene TRBJ1-4; maybe TRBD1 (5 bases). This CDR3 is 15 amino acids long. V gave up 5 bases and J gave up 5 bases, with 15 bases separating them. Germline V CDR1 and CDR2: MDHEN, SYDVKM. This CDR3 is CASSPRPGGNEKLFF. CDR3 DNA: TGTGCCAGCAGTCCACGACCGGGGGGGAATGAAAAACTGTTTTTT.

The chain joins TRBV6-2 or TRBV6-3 to TRBJ2-1; TRBD2 agrees at 8 bases. V shed 6 bases and J 5 bases; nucleotides not matched to a gene: 9. The CDR3 loop spans 15 amino acids. Per the germline V gene, CDR1 is MNHEY and CDR2 is SVGEGT. The CDR3 DNA follows: TGTGCCAGCAGCTTTCCCGGGACTAGGGACAATGAGCAGTTCTTC. It codes for CASSFPGTRDNEQFF.

V is TRBV28 and J is TRBJ1-1; no reliable D call. V gave up 3 bases and J gave up 2 bases, with 10 bases separating them. The CDR3 has 14 residues. Looked up from germline, CDR1 is MDHEN and CDR2 is SYDVKM. The CDR3 reads CASSFAGFNTEAFF. In DNA form, the CDR3 reads TGTGCCAGCAGTTTCGCAGGATTCAACACTGAAGCTTTCTTT. The entire variable domain, with the rest obtained from reference TRBV28 and TRBJ1-1, is as follows: DVKVTQSSRYLVKRTGEKVFLECVQDMDHENMFWYRQDPGLGLRLIYFSYDVKMKEKGDIPEGYSVSREKKERFSLILESASTNQTSMYLCASSFAGFNTEAFFGQGTRLTVV.

In this sample, this clonotype turned up many times. The V gene is TRBV5-1, the J gene TRBJ1-1; 10 bases line up with TRBD1. From germline, CDR1 is SGHRS and CDR2 YFSETQ. CDR3 length: 16 residues. J gave up 0 bases and V 0 bases, and 2 bases lay outside the gene matches. The chain's CDR3 is CASSLAGQGLNTEAFF. CDR3 nucleotides: TGCGCCAGCAGCTTGGCGGGACAGGGGTTGAACACTGAAGCTTTCTTT.

Many counts were recorded for this clonotype. CDR3 in DNA: TGCGCCAGCAGCCAAGATGTCGAGGACCTGGTCGACCTCGCGTGGGGAATGGGGACTGAAGCTTTCTTT. This sequence encodes CASSQDVEDLVDLAWGMGTEAFF. The chain carries TRBV4-3 and TRBJ1-1; D remains unclear. Germline-derived CDR1 and CDR2 are LGHNA and YSLEER. This CDR3 contains 23 residues. V was pared by 0 bases and J by 5 bases, with 37 bases between.

This clonotype has only a few counts. The V gene is TRBV5-6, the J gene TRBJ1-1, with 7 bases matching TRBD1. After removal of 1 base from V and 0 bases from J, the junction contained 6 bases not matched to a gene. CDR1 SGHDT and CDR2 YYEEEE come from the germline V gene. The CDR3 is made up of 16 amino acids. In nucleotides, the CDR3 is TGTGCCAGCAGCTTGATTACAGGGGACCTGAACACTGAAGCTTTCTTT. This encodes CASSLITGDLNTEAFF. Combining the CDR3 with reference TRBV5-6 and TRBJ1-1 gives the whole variable domain DAGVTQSPTHLIKTRGQQVTLRCSPKSGHDTVSWYQQALGQGPQFIFQYYEEEERQRGNFPDRFSGHQFPNYSSELNVNALLLGDSALYLCASSLITGDLNTEAFFGQGTRLTVV.

This clonotype was seen repeatedly, ten times or more. CDR3 protein: CASTLSSGGDEQFF. CDR3 in DNA: TGTGCCAGCACCCTAAGCTCAGGGGGGGATGAGCAGTTCTTC. The chain carries TRBV2 and TRBJ2-1; TRBD1 or TRBD2 may be the D gene (7 bases each). There are 14 residues in the CDR3. The V end lost 7 bases, the J end lost 8 bases, and 18 bases lay between the germline ends. The germline CDR1 and CDR2 sequences are SNHLY and FYNNEI.

This clonotype was counted at least ten times. The CDR3 is CASSQDRTISPLHF. As DNA, the CDR3 is TGTGCCAGCAGCCAAGATAGGACCATTTCACCCCTCCACTTT. The gene calls are TRBV4-2 and TRBJ1-6; no firm D call. Per germline, CDR1 LGHNA and CDR2 YNFKEQ. The CDR3 is 14 residues long. Trimming shortened V by 0 bases and J by 9 bases, and 9 bases separated the two germline ends.

Many counts were recorded for this clonotype. The genes are TRBV27 and TRBJ2-1, with TRBD2 matching over 8 bases. This CDR3 has 14 residues. The V and J ends lost 4 bases and 5 bases, in that order; junction bases with no gene match: 4. Germline CDR1 MNHEY, CDR2 SMNVEV (reference sequence). CDR3 sequence (DNA): TGTGCCAGCAGTTCTAGCGGGCCTAACAATGAGCAGTTCTTC. It codes for CASSSSGPNNEQFF.

This clonotype was detected ten times or more. The V and J genes are TRBV3-1 and TRBJ1-6, with D perhaps matching TRBD1 (5 bases). Trimming took off 0 bases at V and 5 bases at J, with 14 bases between the two ends. Germline V lookup: CDR1 LGHDT, CDR2 YNNKEL (reference sequence). The CDR3 runs 17 residues. The CDR3 sequence: CASSQEQARDDNSPLHF. In DNA, the CDR3 is TGTGCCAGCAGCCAAGAGCAGGCCAGGGATGATAATTCACCCCTCCACTTT.

The table lists this clonotype with many counts. The chain has TRBV7-9 and TRBJ2-3, with 7 positions matching TRBD2. The germline V gene encodes CDR1 SEHNR and CDR2 FQNEAQ (reference sequence). The CDR3 covers 13 residues. V was clipped by 7 bases and J by 4 bases; unmatched bases: 5. CDR3 residues: CASIRGSSDTQYF. The CDR3 region has the DNA TGTGCCAGCATTCGCGGGAGTTCAGATACGCAGTATTTT.

This CDR3 is CSVGVWYEQYF. Here the CDR3 DNA reads TGCAGCGTGGGGGTGTGGTACGAGCAGTACTTC. V is TRBV29-1 and J is TRBJ2-7; D is possibly TRBD1 or TRBD2 (5 bases each). The CDR3 is 11 residues long. V shed 6 bases and J shed 4 bases, with 10 bases lying between them. Per the germline V gene, CDR1 is SQVTM and CDR2 is ANQGSEA.

This clonotype showed up many times. This chain uses TRBV20-1 with TRBJ2-1; TRBD2 aligns across 10 bases. Germline lookup yields CDR1 DFQATT and CDR2 SNEGSKA (reference sequence). The CDR3 has 20 amino acids. Trimming took 0 bases from V and 2 from J; bases not matched to a gene: 16. The CDR3 DNA reads TGCAGTGCTAGAGACGGCCCACTAGCGGGGCCTTCACGTGCCTACAATGAGCAGTTCTTC. Its translation: CSARDGPLAGPSRAYNEQFF.